The 21 T cell receptor beta chains below come from one sample, sequenced in a study of T cells in Graves' hyperthyroidism and ophthalmopathy. TCR beta CDR3 regions were amplified from RNA transcripts. Using the HTBI primer set, a first-round RT-PCR was run on the TCR CDR3. MiXCR, applied by TCRdb to the multiplex PCR reads, yields one record per CDR3 protein. Of roughly 100,000 distinct CDR3 sequences listed, around 50% are singletons. Sequenced material: blood. The origin of the receptors is a woman aged 40 to 55 with Graves' hyperthyroidism.

This clonotype was counted ten times or more. This chain uses TRBV7-2 with TRBJ2-7; D might be TRBD2 (5 bases). The CDR3 extends over 14 amino acids. The germline V gene has CDR1 SGHTA and CDR2 FQGNSA. Trimming shortened V by 6 bases and J by 0 bases, and 12 bases separated the two germline ends. The CDR3 bases are TGTGCCAGCAGTCAAGGACTTCTCTCCTACGAGCAGTACTTC. It specifies CASSQGLLSYEQYF.

This clonotype was recorded at least ten times. The chain joins TRBV7-2 to TRBJ2-7; 9 nucleotides agree with TRBD2. This CDR3 region has 15 residues. CDR1 SGHTA and CDR2 FQGNSA come from the germline V gene. The trim removed 1 base at V and 2 bases at J, leaving 3 bases unmatched. DNA of the CDR3: TGTGCCAGCAGCTTAGGAGTAGCGGGAGCCTACGAGCAGTACTTC. It yields the protein CASSLGVAGAYEQYF.

The rearrangement uses TRBV2 and TRBJ2-6, with a possible D match to TRBD1 (5 bases). Germline V gene lookup returns CDR1 SNHLY and CDR2 FYNNEI. The CDR3 has 12 amino acids. The V end was cut by 8 bases, the J end by 9 bases, with 11 bases between. CDR3 amino acids: CASRARDNVLTF. The CDR3 DNA reads TGTGCCAGCCGGGCCAGGGACAACGTCCTGACTTTC.

This clonotype has ten or more counts. CDR3 nucleotides: TGTGCCAGCAGTGACTCCCGGGCCACCGGGGAGCTGTTTTTT. Translation gives CASSDSRATGELFF. The genes are TRBV6-4 and TRBJ2-2; D gene ambiguous. The CDR3 is 14 residues long. Deletions cut 0 bases from V and 4 bases from J, with 6 bases between. CDR1 MRHNA and CDR2 SNTAGT come from the germline V gene.

The chain recombines TRBV5-5 with TRBJ1-1; D is perhaps TRBD1 (6 bases). With 1 base removed from V and 1 base from J, the gap between germline ends came to 11 bases. In germline, CDR1 is SGHKS, CDR2 YYEKEE (reference sequence). This CDR3 region has 15 residues. This CDR3 reads CASSLRGGWNTEAFF. For the CDR3, the DNA is TGTGCCAGCAGCTTGAGGGGGGGGTGGAACACTGAAGCTTTCTTT.

This clonotype was recorded at least ten times. V is TRBV19 and J is TRBJ1-1; D is unresolved. Trimming left V 3 bases short and J 0 bases short, with 14 bases between. The germline V gene has CDR1 LNHDA and CDR2 SQIVND (reference sequence). The CDR3 runs 16 residues. CDR3 loop: CASSMGPGDLNTEAFF. The CDR3 nucleotides are TGTGCCAGTAGTATGGGCCCCGGAGACTTGAACACTGAAGCTTTCTTT.

The chain links TRBV4-3 to TRBJ2-2; D not certain. From germline, CDR1 is LGHNA and CDR2 YSLEER. The CDR3 consists of 15 residues. The V end lost 0 bases, the J end lost 7 bases, and 12 bases lay between the germline ends. Here the CDR3 reads CASSQELPRHGELFF. DNA for the CDR3: TGCGCCAGCAGCCAAGAGTTGCCTAGACACGGGGAGCTGTTTTTT.

This clonotype was picked up many times. This chain links TRBV7-9 with TRBJ2-7; D perhaps matches TRBD2 (6 bases). There are 14 residues in the CDR3. Trimming cost V 4 bases and J 3 bases, with 13 bases left between them. Germline loops: CDR1 SEHNR, CDR2 FQNEAQ (reference sequence). The CDR3 nucleotides read TGTGCCAGCAGCTCCCGGGGACTCCTCTACGAGCAGTACTTC. Its translation: CASSSRGLLYEQYF.

This clonotype has at least ten counts. The chain recombines TRBV9 with TRBJ2-2; D ambiguous. V shed 5 bases and J shed 8 bases, with 7 bases lying between them. This CDR3 is built from 11 residues. The germline CDR1 and CDR2 sequences are SGDLS and YYNGEE. The DNA of the CDR3 is TGTGCCAGCAGAGGTGAAGGGGAGCTGTTTTTT. Translating gives CASRGEGELFF.

This clonotype has ten or more counts. This rearrangement joins TRBV7-6 to TRBJ2-7; weak D call: TRBD2 (5 bases). The CDR3 consists of 13 residues. Between the trimmed V and J ends, which lost 3 bases and 3 bases, there was a span of 9 bases. The germline gives CDR1 SGHVS, CDR2 FNYEAQ. The CDR3 coding sequence is TGTGCCAGCAGCTTTTACGGAGGCTACGAGCAGTACTTC. This sequence encodes CASSFYGGYEQYF.

The chain recombines TRBV20-1 with TRBJ2-5; 7 positions agree with TRBD1. The V gene's germline CDR1 is DFQATT and CDR2 SNEGSKA (reference sequence). V trimming: 0 bases; J trimming: 3 bases; junction bases outside the gene matches: 7. The CDR3 contains 15 residues. The CDR3 reads CSAREWGTVKETQYF. The CDR3 coding sequence is TGCAGTGCTAGAGAGTGGGGGACAGTAAAAGAGACCCAGTACTTC.

This sequence joins TRBV25-1 and TRBJ2-7; either TRBD1 or TRBD2 may fit D (6 bases each). Trimming stripped 6 bases from V and 7 bases from J, with 10 bases between. CDR1 MGHDK and CDR2 SYGVNS come from the germline V gene. The CDR3 runs to 11 residues. As DNA, the CDR3 is TGTGCCAGCAGGGGGGGCGGGGAGCAGTACTTC. Amino acids: CASRGGGEQYF.

The sample holds many counts of this clonotype. The chain uses TRBV6-5 and TRBJ2-7, with TRBD1 matching 7 bases. Germline V CDR1 and CDR2: MNHEY, SVGAGI. J gave up 6 bases and V 4 bases, and 9 bases lay outside the gene matches. This CDR3 is built from 14 residues. As DNA, the CDR3 is TGTGCCAGCAGTTCCGACAGGGTTGTCGGCGAGCAGTACTTC. Translating it yields CASSSDRVVGEQYF.

With regard to this clonotype: Its ends do not fully match the called genes, so a read error is possible. This sequence joins TRBV6-5 and TRBJ2-5, with 7 bases fitting TRBD2. The end of the DNA aligns better with TRBJ2-7, so the J call may be wrong. The CDR3 contains 18 residues. The germline V gene encodes CDR1 MNHEY and CDR2 SVGAGI. CDR3 sequence reads: CGSSSGLADLRLPYEQYF. The CDR3 nucleotides are TGTGGCAGCAGTTCGGGGCTAGCGGACCTTCGGCTTCCCTACGAGCAGTACTTC.

This clonotype was counted at least ten times. This chain connects TRBV6-1 to TRBJ1-3; no reliable D call. Per the germline V gene, CDR1 is MNHNS and CDR2 is SASEGT. CDR3 length: 13 residues. V lost 1 base and J 2 bases, leaving 3 bases between the germline ends. CDR3 sequence reads: CASSEGPGNTIYF. DNA of the CDR3: TGTGCCAGCAGTGAAGGTCCTGGAAACACCATATATTTT.

Concerning this clonotype: A much more abundant neighbour one base away suggests this may be a read error. The genes are TRBV5-1 and TRBJ1-1; 8 nucleotides match TRBD1. After removal of 0 bases from V and 3 bases from J, the junction contained 7 bases not matched to a gene. Germline-derived CDR1 and CDR2 are SGHRS and YFSETQ. The CDR3 is made up of 16 amino acids. The CDR3 region has the DNA TGCGCCAGCAGCTTGGGGACAGGGAGGTTGGACACTGAAGCTTTCTTT. It translates to CASSLGTGRLDTEAFF.

As for this clonotype: A read error is likely, as this CDR3 ends without the conserved phenylalanine or tryptophan. This chain links TRBV7-6 with TRBJ2-5, with 10 nucleotides matching TRBD2. The CDR3 loop spans 14 amino acids. The V gene end was trimmed by 5 bases and the J gene end by 7 bases; junction bases not matched to a gene: 7. The germline gives CDR1 SGHVS, CDR2 FNYEAQ. The CDR3 spells CASSLGLAARTQYL. As DNA, the CDR3 is TGTGCCAGCAGCCTTGGACTAGCGGCAAGGACCCAGTACCTC.

The chain joins TRBV7-3 to TRBJ1-5; D is unclear. Trimming pared 5 bases from V and 4 bases from J, leaving 12 bases between. This CDR3 comprises 14 residues. The germline CDR1 and CDR2 sequences are SGHTA and FQGTGA. CDR3 protein: CASSPVNRNQPQHF. Written as DNA, the CDR3 is TGTGCCAGCAGCCCGGTGAACAGAAATCAGCCCCAGCATTTT.

This chain connects TRBV7-2 to TRBJ1-2; D remains unclear. Germline V CDR1 and CDR2: SGHTA, FQGNSA. V lost 5 bases and J 6 bases, leaving 16 bases between the germline ends. This CDR3 region has 14 residues. CDR3 protein: CASSPGGPMHGYTF. The CDR3 nucleotides are TGTGCCAGCAGCCCGGGAGGCCCTATGCATGGCTACACCTTC.

This clonotype has ten or more counts. V gene TRBV7-6 combines with J gene TRBJ2-2; D not resolved. Between the trimmed V and J ends, which lost 6 bases and 8 bases, there was a span of 7 bases. CDR3 length: 11 amino acids. Germline loops: CDR1 SGHVS, CDR2 FNYEAQ. The chain's CDR3 is CASRLGGELFF. As DNA, the CDR3 is TGTGCCAGCAGGCTGGGTGGGGAGCTGTTTTTT.

This chain connects TRBV15 to TRBJ1-2; D perhaps matches TRBD1 (5 bases). Trimming shortened V by 1 base and J by 6 bases, and 12 bases separated the two germline ends. This CDR3 region has 14 residues. Looked up from germline, CDR1 is LNHNV and CDR2 is YYDKDF (reference sequence). CDR3 nucleotide sequence: TGTGCCACCAGCAGAGGGAGGGGAGTCAATGGCTACACCTTC. Amino acids: CATSRGRGVNGYTF.